This entry concerns a single T cell receptor beta chain. What it binds is not known. The PCR had 60 Vbeta and 13 Jbeta primers. Repertoires were generated with immunoSEQ multiplex PCR, while TCRdb's copy carries only in-frame clones and drops some. Of approximately 78,000 clones listed, around 85% are singletons. The sample belongs to a study of cytomegalovirus exposure and HLA in healthy donors. Study outcomes and limitations: Earlier results showed most TCR beta V segments being productive about 90% or about 30% of the time. Most TCRs appeared rarely, but some public TCRs recurred in many donors.

Germline V gene lookup returns CDR1 LGHNA and CDR2 YSLEER. The J segment lost 6 bases and the V segment lost 0 bases, leaving 7 bases of the junction unmatched. The length of the CDR3 is 16 residues. This sequence originates from a woman aged 45 to 65 in good health and CMV-seronegative. The specimen was PBMCs. The chain combines TRBV4-3 with TRBJ2-1; TRBD1 aligns across 8 bases. The CDR3 here is CASSQDWTGLSNEQFF. In DNA, the CDR3 is TGCGCCAGCAGCCAAGACTGGACAGGGCTAAGCAATGAGCAGTTCTTC.